Each of the 25 T cell receptor beta chains below was sequenced from the same sample in a study of lymphopenia after photon versus proton radiotherapy (dated by TCRdb to about 2019). Library construction relied on the immunoSEQ multiplex PCR assay. TCRdb took over this immuneACCESS table, retaining in-frame rearrangements with V and J assigned. Such tables are incomplete; in checked studies, under half of the missing clones stem from an unresolved V gene, and the remainder is unexplained. The sample includes more than 70,000 clones, with approximately 82% observed a single time. The top ten constitute approximately 1.3% of the sample. The specimen was peripheral blood, collected from a patient treated with proton-based radiotherapy. Every receptor here comes from a man aged 55-75 years with pancreatic cancer.

The rearrangement uses TRBV20-1 and TRBJ1-1, with TRBD1 matching 7 bases. V shed 4 bases, J shed 10 bases, and the junction held 6 bases outside the gene matches. CDR1 is DFQATT, CDR2 SNEGSKA, per germline (reference sequence). The CDR3 runs to 11 residues. The CDR3 nucleotides are TGCAGTGCTAAGGGGGCCGGTAGAGCTTTCTTT. Protein sequence: CSAKGAGRAFF.

The chain is built from TRBV28 and TRBJ1-4; the D gene is possibly TRBD1 (5 bases). CDR3 size: 13 residues. Germline loops: CDR1 MDHEN, CDR2 SYDVKM. V lost 4 bases and J 7 bases, leaving 10 bases between the germline ends. The DNA of the CDR3 is TGTGCCAGCAGTTGGGACCGGATTGAAAAACTGTTTTTT. Encoded protein: CASSWDRIEKLFF.

Comments on this clone: A junction end diverges from the germline sequence, so it may reflect a read error. The chain is built from TRBV11-2 and TRBJ2-5; perhaps TRBD2 as D (5 bases). Germline V gene sequence: CDR1 SGHAT, CDR2 FQNNGV. This CDR3 has 15 amino acids. CDR3 protein: CTSSLDFDSDETQYF. As DNA, the CDR3 is TGTACCAGCAGCCTTGATTTCGATAGCGATGAGACCCAGTACTTC.

The chain is built from TRBV6-5 and TRBJ2-1; the D is unclear. From germline, CDR1 is MNHEY and CDR2 SVGAGI. The V end lost 8 bases, the J end lost 0 bases, and 14 bases lay between the germline ends. The CDR3 runs to 15 residues. The chain's CDR3 is CASRATASSYNEQFF. The CDR3 region has the DNA TGTGCCAGCCGTGCCACAGCGAGCTCCTACAATGAGCAGTTCTTC.

This sequence joins TRBV19 and TRBJ2-2; 12 bases align to TRBD2. The CDR3 runs 16 residues. After removal of 9 bases from V and 6 bases from J, the junction contained 11 bases not matched to a gene. Germline V gives CDR1 LNHDA, CDR2 SQIVND (reference sequence). CDR3 sequence: CASSLAGGIRPGELFF. CDR3 coding DNA: TGTGCCAGCTCACTAGCGGGAGGTATAAGACCCGGGGAGCTGTTTTTT.

This clone occurred once. At one boundary the junction diverges from the germline segment, which might be a read error. This sequence joins TRBV7-7 and TRBJ2-5; the D gene could be TRBD1 or TRBD2 (7 bases each). The CDR3 sequence is 15 residues long. Germline CDR1 reads SSHAT; CDR2 reads FNYEAQ (reference sequence). The CDR3 protein is CASSSTTGEGETQYF. CDR3 sequence (DNA): TGTGCTAGCAGCTCAACTACAGGGGAGGGGGAGACCCAGTACTTC.

This sequence joins TRBV6-1 and TRBJ2-1; D possibly matches TRBD1 or TRBD2 (5 bases each). The CDR3 contains 16 residues. With 0 bases removed from V and 8 bases from J, the gap between germline ends came to 17 bases. Germline CDR1 reads MNHNS; CDR2 reads SASEGT. As DNA, the CDR3 is TGTGCCAGCAGTGAAGCAGGAGGCCCCAGGGCCCATGAGCAGTTCTTC. This translates into CASSEAGGPRAHEQFF.

This clone was picked up one time. The V call is TRBV7-2, the J call TRBJ2-3; D is unclear. The ends were cut back, 2 bases at V and 0 bases at J, with 6 bases in the middle. Per germline, CDR1 SGHTA and CDR2 FQGNSA. This CDR3 spans 14 amino acids. The DNA of the CDR3 is TGTGCCAGCAGCTTAATAGGGAGCACAGATACGCAGTATTTT. Protein: CASSLIGSTDTQYF.

J is TRBJ1-5 and V is TRBV6-1; perhaps TRBD1 as D (5 bases). The germline CDR1 and CDR2 sequences are MNHNS and SASEGT. This CDR3 region has 14 residues. Trimming removed 7 bases at V and 2 bases at J, with 12 bases between. CDR3 in amino acids: CASNGGTGNQPQHF. The CDR3 region has the DNA TGTGCCAGCAACGGAGGGACGGGCAATCAGCCCCAGCATTTT.

This sequence joins TRBV28 and TRBJ2-1; 8 bases fit TRBD2. The CDR3 is made up of 13 amino acids. The junction had 2 bases not matched to a gene; V was cut back by 7 bases and J by 3 bases. The germline V gene has CDR1 MDHEN and CDR2 SYDVKM. The CDR3 nucleotides are TGTGCCAGCAAGGCGGGGGGCTACAATGAGCAGTTCTTC. This codes for CASKAGGYNEQFF. The full variable domain, rest sourced from reference TRBV28 and TRBJ2-1, is DVKVTQSSRYLVKRTGEKVFLECVQDMDHENMFWYRQDPGLGLRLIYFSYDVKMKEKGDIPEGYSVSREKKERFSLILESASTNQTSMYLCASKAGGYNEQFFGPGTRLTVL.

CDR3 nucleotide sequence: TGTGCCAGCAGTTCCGGCGACCGTGTCATCAACTACGAGCAGTACTTC. This encodes CASSSGDRVINYEQYF. The gene calls are TRBV6-6 and TRBJ2-7; D is uncertain. The CDR3 runs to 16 residues. Trimming stripped 4 bases from V and 3 bases from J, with 19 bases between. Germline assignment: CDR1 MNHNY and CDR2 SVGAGI (reference sequence).

This clone was counted once. The V gene is TRBV5-1, the J gene TRBJ1-1; D gene unclear. The CDR3 consists of 13 residues. Trimming pared 1 base from V and 0 bases from J, leaving 4 bases between. CDR1 SGHRS and CDR2 YFSETQ come from the germline V gene. Written as DNA, the CDR3 is TGCGCCAGCAGCTTGACGCTGAACACTGAAGCTTTCTTT. This translates into CASSLTLNTEAFF.

The chain joins TRBV5-1 to TRBJ1-2; no clear D. The CDR3 has 12 residues. V was trimmed by 4 bases and J by 8 bases, leaving 12 bases between them. Per the germline V gene, CDR1 is SGHRS and CDR2 is YFSETQ. The CDR3 DNA reads TGCGCCAGCAGCCCGGACGGAGTGGGCTACACCTTC. Translated: CASSPDGVGYTF.

V usage is TRBV4-2 and J usage is TRBJ2-3; D ambiguous. The germline CDR1 and CDR2 sequences are LGHNA and YNFKEQ. The CDR3 totals 15 residues. Trimming removed 0 bases from V and 2 bases from J, with 9 bases in between. The CDR3 DNA follows: TGTGCCAGCAGCCAAGAACGCGGTAACACAGATACGCAGTATTTT. Translating it yields CASSQERGNTDTQYF.

In nucleotides, the CDR3 is TGTGCCAGTAGTCCCAGGACTAGCGGGATGAAGACCCAGTACTTC. Amino acids: CASSPRTSGMKTQYF. The chain is built from TRBV19 and TRBJ2-5, with 12 nucleotides matching TRBD2. Per germline, CDR1 LNHDA and CDR2 SQIVND (reference sequence). Losses at the gene ends were 5 bases for V and 6 bases for J; bases not matched to a gene: 7. The CDR3 is 15 residues long.

This clone was recorded only once. V is TRBV2 and J is TRBJ1-5, with D perhaps TRBD1 (5 bases). The CDR3 runs 16 residues. The V gene's germline CDR1 is SNHLY and CDR2 FYNNEI. V lost 3 bases and J 6 bases, leaving 18 bases between the germline ends. CDR3 DNA: TGTGCCAGCAGTGATAACCCACCCAGGGTGGGTCAGCCCCAGCATTTT. This translates into CASSDNPPRVGQPQHF. Variable domain in full (rest from reference TRBV2 and TRBJ1-5): EPEVTQTPSHQVTQMGQEVILRCVPISNHLYFYWYRQILGQKVEFLVSFYNNEISEKSEIFDDQFSVERPDGSNFTLKIRSTKLEDSAMYFCASSDNPPRVGQPQHFGDGTRLSIL.

The CDR3 nucleotides are TGTGCCAGTCCACCGACAGAGGACAGCTACGAGCAGTACTTC. It yields the protein CASPPTEDSYEQYF. The V gene is TRBV6-1, the J gene TRBJ2-7, with a possible D match to TRBD1 (6 bases). CDR1 and CDR2 (germline): MNHNS, SASEGT. This CDR3 spans 14 amino acids. The germline V and J ends were trimmed by 9 bases and 3 bases, with 18 bases remaining between them.

The chain couples TRBV27 to TRBJ1-5; D is unclear. Trimming took off 1 base at V and 2 bases at J, with 12 bases between the two ends. This CDR3 has 16 amino acids. Germline CDR1 reads MNHEY; CDR2 reads SMNVEV (reference sequence). CDR3 in amino acids: CASSLYSSGGNQPQHF. The CDR3 DNA follows: TGTGCCAGCAGTTTATATTCGAGTGGCGGCAATCAGCCCCAGCATTTT.

To note about this clone: Because the CDR3 is missing its conserved closing phenylalanine or tryptophan, this is likely a read error. No DNA is shown, since the ends of the CDR3 on it are uncertain; the CDR3 is the one TCRdb lists. The chain carries TRBV12-5 and TRBJ1-2. The CDR3 spans 11 amino acids, including both terminal residues. The germline V gene has CDR1 LGHNT and CDR2 FRNRAP. This CDR3 reads CASGLVLVGLR.

The V gene is TRBV7-3, the J gene TRBJ2-3; D is undetermined. The V end lost 1 base, the J end lost 6 bases, and 5 bases lay between the germline ends. The germline gives CDR1 SGHTA, CDR2 FQGTGA. CDR3 length: 12 amino acids. This CDR3 is CASSLSGDTQYF. The CDR3 DNA is TGTGCCAGCAGCTTAAGCGGTGATACGCAGTATTTT.

This chain links TRBV5-8 with TRBJ1-1; D uncertain. The CDR3 length is 14 residues. Germline CDR1 is SGHTS and CDR2 is YDEGEE. Trimming stripped 2 bases from V and 0 bases from J, with 8 bases between. The CDR3 DNA is TGTGCCAGCAGCTTTCATAGGGTGAACACTGAAGCTTTCTTT. Its protein is CASSFHRVNTEAFF.

This chain's CDR3 is CASSGRGRQTQYF. As DNA, the CDR3 is TGTGCCAGCAGCGGAAGAGGCAGACAGACCCAGTACTTC. This rearrangement joins TRBV7-9 to TRBJ2-5; D is uncertain. The CDR3 spans 13 residues. Germline loops: CDR1 SEHNR, CDR2 FQNEAQ (reference sequence). The V and J ends lost 5 bases and 6 bases respectively, with 13 bases between them.

This rearrangement joins TRBV19 to TRBJ2-1, with TRBD2 as a possible D gene (6 bases). Germline lookup yields CDR1 LNHDA and CDR2 SQIVND (reference sequence). The CDR3 extends over 15 amino acids. The V and J ends lost 6 bases and 5 bases respectively, with 17 bases between them. Here the CDR3 reads CASSREWGRHNEQFF. CDR3 nucleotides: TGTGCCAGTAGCCGGGAGTGGGGGAGGCACAATGAGCAGTTCTTC.

This sequence joins TRBV7-9 and TRBJ1-2; 7 bases match TRBD1. After removal of 5 bases from V and 8 bases from J, the junction contained 5 bases not matched to a gene. The CDR3 totals 12 residues. Germline lookup yields CDR1 SEHNR and CDR2 FQNEAQ (reference sequence). The CDR3 spells CASSLTGEGYTF. As DNA, the CDR3 is TGTGCCAGCAGCCTAACAGGGGAAGGCTACACCTTC.

This clone was observed once. The V call is TRBV18, the J call TRBJ2-7, with D unclear. The CDR3 consists of 13 residues. V lost 4 bases and J lost 5, with 12 bases in between. Germline CDR1 reads KGHSH; CDR2 reads LQKENI. DNA for the CDR3: TGTGCCAGCTCACTCAATTACAGAGACGAGCAGTACTTC. It translates to CASSLNYRDEQYF.